This T cell receptor beta chain is from a study of blood T cells in healthy people across ages. Study-level results: PBMC samples, being unsorted, prevented any conclusive comparison of naive and antigen-experienced cells.

Using a J-beta primer mix together with a sample-barcoded 5' primer, a second PCR was run for about 7 to 12 cycles. Via MiXCR, TCRdb re-called the 5' RACE reads, giving one row per CDR3 protein. Here the sample spans more than 700,000 distinct CDR3 sequences, 50% to 65% being singletons. This clonotype has just a few counts. No antigen is known for it. Trimming removed 1 base from V and 2 bases from J, with 9 bases in between. Germline lookup yields CDR1 SGHTA and CDR2 FQGNSA. CDR3 length: 15 amino acids. The source of this sequence is a man older than 75 in good health. The sample taken for sequencing was blood. The chain couples TRBV7-2 to TRBJ2-1; no reliable D call. CDR3 DNA sequence: TGTGCCAGCAGCTTAGGTGGCTTGACCTACAATGAGCAGTTCTTC. As protein: CASSLGGLTYNEQFF.